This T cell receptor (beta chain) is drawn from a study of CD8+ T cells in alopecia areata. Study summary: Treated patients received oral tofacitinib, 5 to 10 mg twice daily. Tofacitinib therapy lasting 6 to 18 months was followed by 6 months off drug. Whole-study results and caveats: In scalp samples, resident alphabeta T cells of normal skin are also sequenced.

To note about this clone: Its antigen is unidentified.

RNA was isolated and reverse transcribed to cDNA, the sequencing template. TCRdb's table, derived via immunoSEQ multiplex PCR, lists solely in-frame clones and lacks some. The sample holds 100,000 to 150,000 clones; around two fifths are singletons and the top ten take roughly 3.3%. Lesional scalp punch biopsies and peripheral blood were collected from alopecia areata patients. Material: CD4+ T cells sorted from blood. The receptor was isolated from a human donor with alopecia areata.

The CDR3 region is CSVENTSEQFF. CDR3 nucleotide sequence: TGCAGCGTTGAAAACACTAGCGAGCAGTTCTTC. The chain carries TRBV29-1 and TRBJ2-1, with D possibly TRBD2 on 6 matching bases. V lost 2 bases, J lost 10 bases, and 9 bases lay in between. This CDR3 region has 11 residues. From germline, CDR1 is SQVTM and CDR2 ANQGSEA.